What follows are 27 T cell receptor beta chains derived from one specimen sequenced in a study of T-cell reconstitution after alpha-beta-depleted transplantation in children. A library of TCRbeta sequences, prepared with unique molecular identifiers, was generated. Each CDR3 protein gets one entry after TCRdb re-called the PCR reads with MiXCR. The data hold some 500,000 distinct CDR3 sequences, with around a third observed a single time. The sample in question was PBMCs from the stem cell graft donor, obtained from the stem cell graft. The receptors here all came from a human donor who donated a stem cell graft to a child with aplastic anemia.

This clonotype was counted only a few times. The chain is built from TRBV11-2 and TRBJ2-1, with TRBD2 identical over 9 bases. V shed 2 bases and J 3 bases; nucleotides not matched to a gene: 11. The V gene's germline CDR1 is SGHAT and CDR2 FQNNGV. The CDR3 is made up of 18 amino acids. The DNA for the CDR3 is TGTGCCAGCAGCTTAAGGGACGCTAGCGGGATTATCTACAATGAGCAGTTCTTC. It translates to CASSLRDASGIIYNEQFF.

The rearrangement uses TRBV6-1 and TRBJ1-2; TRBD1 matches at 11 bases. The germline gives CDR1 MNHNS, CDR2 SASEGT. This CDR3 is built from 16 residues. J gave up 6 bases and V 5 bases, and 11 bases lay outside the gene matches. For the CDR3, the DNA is TGTGCCAGCAGTAGAGATGCCGGGACAGGGGGTAATGGCTACACCTTC. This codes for CASSRDAGTGGNGYTF.

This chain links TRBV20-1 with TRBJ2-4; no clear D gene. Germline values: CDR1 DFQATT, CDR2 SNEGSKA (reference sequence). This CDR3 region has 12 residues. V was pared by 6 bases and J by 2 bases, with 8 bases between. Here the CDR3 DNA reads TGCAGTGCCCTTGGGTCCAAAAACATTCAGTACTTC. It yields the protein CSALGSKNIQYF.

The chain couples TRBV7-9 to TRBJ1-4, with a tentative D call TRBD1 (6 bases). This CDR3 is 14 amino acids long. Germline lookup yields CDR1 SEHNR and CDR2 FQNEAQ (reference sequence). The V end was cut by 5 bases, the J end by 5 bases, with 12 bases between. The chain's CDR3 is CASSRAQGNEKLFF. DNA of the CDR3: TGTGCCAGCAGCCGGGCCCAGGGGAATGAAAAACTGTTTTTT. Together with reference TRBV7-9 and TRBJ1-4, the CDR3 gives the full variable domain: DTGVSQNPRHKITKRGQNVTFRCDPISEHNRLYWYRQTLGQGPEFLTYFQNEAQLEKSRLLSDRFSAERPKGSFSTLEIQRTEQGDSAMYLCASSRAQGNEKLFFGSGTQLSVL.

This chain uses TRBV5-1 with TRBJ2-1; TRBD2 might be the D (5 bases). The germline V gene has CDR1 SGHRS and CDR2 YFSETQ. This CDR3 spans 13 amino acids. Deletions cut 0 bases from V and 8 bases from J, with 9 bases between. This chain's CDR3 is CASSLAGVDEQFF. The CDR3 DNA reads TGCGCCAGCAGCTTGGCCGGGGTCGATGAGCAGTTCTTC.

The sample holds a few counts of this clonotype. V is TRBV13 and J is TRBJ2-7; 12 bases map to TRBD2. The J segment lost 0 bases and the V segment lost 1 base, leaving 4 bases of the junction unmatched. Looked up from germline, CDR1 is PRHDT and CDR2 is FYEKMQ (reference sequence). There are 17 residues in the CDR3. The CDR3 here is CASSLETSGSFSYEQYF. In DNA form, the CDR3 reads TGTGCCAGCAGCTTAGAGACTAGCGGGAGTTTCTCCTACGAGCAGTACTTC.

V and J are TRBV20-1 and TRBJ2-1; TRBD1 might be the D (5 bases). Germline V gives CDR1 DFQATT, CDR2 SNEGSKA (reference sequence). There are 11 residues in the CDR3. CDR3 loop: CSPFGANEQFF. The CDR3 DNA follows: TGCAGCCCCTTTGGGGCCAATGAGCAGTTCTTC.

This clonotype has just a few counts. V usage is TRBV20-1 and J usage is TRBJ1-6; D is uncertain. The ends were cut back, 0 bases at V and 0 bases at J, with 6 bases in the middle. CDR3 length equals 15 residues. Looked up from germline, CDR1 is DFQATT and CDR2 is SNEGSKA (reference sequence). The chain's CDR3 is CSAREPRSYNSPLHF. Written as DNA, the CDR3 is TGCAGTGCTAGAGAACCGCGCTCCTATAATTCACCCCTCCACTTT.

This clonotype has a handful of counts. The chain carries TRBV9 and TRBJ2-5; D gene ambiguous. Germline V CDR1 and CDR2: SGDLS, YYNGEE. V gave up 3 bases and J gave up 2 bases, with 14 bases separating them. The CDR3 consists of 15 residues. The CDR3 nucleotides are TGTGCCAGCAGCGACCCATTGGAGCTACAAGAGACCCAGTACTTC. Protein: CASSDPLELQETQYF.

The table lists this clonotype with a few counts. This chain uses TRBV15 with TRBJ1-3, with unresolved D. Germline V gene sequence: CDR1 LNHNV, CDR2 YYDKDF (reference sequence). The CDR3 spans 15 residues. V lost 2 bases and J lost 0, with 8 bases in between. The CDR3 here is CATSRPWGSGNTIYF. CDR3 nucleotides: TGTGCCACCAGCAGACCATGGGGCTCTGGAAACACCATATATTTT.

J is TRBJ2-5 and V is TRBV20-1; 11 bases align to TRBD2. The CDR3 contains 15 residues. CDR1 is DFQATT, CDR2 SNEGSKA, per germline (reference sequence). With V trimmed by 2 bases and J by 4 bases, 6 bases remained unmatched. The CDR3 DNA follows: TGCAGTGCTAGAAACCCTAGCGGGAGGAGAGAGACCCAGTACTTC. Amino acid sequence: CSARNPSGRRETQYF.

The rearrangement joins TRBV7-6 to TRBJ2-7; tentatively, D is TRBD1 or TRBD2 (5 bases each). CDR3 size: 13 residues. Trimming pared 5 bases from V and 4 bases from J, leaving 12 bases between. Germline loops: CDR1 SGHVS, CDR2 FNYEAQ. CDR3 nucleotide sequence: TGTGCCAGCAGCGCCGGGACCCAATACGAGCAGTACTTC. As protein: CASSAGTQYEQYF.

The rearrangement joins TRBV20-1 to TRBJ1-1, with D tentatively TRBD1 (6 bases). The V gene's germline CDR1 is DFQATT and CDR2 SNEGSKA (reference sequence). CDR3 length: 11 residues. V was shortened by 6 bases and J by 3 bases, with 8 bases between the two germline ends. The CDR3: CSAKGDTEAFF. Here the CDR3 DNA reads TGCAGTGCAAAGGGGGACACTGAAGCTTTCTTT.

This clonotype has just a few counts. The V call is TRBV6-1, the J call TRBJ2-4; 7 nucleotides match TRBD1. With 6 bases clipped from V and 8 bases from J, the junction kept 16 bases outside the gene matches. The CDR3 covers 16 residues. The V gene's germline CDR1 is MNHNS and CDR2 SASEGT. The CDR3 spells CASSRDRATNRDIQYF. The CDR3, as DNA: TGTGCCAGCAGCAGAGACAGGGCCACGAACAGGGACATTCAGTACTTC.

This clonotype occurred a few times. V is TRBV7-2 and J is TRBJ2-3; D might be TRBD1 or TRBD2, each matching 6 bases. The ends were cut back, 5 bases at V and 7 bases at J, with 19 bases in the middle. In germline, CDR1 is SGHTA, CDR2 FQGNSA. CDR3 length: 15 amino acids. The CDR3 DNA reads TGTGCCAGCAGCGGAGGAGGGGGGATTGGGAATACGCAGTATTTT. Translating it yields CASSGGGGIGNTQYF.

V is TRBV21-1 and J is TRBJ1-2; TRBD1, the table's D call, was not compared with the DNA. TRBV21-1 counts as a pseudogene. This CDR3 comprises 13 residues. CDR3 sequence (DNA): TGTGCCAGCAGCAAAATGGACAGCTATGGCTACACCTTC. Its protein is CASSKMDSYGYTF.

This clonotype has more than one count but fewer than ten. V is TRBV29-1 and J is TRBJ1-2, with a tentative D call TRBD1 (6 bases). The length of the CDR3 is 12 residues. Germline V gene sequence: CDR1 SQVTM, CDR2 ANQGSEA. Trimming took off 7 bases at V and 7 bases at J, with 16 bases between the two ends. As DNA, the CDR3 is TGCAGCGATCGTTCCGGGACAACTGGCTACACCTTC. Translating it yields CSDRSGTTGYTF.

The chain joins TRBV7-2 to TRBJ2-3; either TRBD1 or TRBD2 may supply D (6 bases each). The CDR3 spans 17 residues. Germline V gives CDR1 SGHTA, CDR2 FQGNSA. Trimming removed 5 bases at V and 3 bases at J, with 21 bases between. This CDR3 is CASSPREGGAGTDTQYF. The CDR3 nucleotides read TGTGCCAGCAGCCCCCGCGAGGGGGGCGCGGGTACAGATACGCAGTATTTT.

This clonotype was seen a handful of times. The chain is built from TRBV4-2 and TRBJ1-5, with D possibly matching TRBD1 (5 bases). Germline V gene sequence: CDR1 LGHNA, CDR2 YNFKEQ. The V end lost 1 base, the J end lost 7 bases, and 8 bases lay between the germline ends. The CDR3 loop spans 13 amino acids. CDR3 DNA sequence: TGTGCCAGCAGCCAAGCCCAGGGACAGCCCCAGCATTTT. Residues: CASSQAQGQPQHF.

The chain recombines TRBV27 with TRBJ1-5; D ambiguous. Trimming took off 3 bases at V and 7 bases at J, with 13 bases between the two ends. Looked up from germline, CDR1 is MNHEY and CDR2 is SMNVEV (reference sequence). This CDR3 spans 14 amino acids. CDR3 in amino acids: CASSFSGFRQPQHF. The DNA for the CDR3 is TGTGCCAGCAGTTTTTCGGGTTTTAGACAGCCCCAGCATTTT.

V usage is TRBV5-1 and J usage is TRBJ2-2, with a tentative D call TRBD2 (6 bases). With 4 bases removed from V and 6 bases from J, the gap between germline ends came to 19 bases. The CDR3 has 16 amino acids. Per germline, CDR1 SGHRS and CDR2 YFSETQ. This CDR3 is CASSDSGLAGSGELFF. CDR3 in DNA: TGCGCCAGCAGCGACTCAGGGTTGGCGGGATCCGGGGAGCTGTTTTTT.

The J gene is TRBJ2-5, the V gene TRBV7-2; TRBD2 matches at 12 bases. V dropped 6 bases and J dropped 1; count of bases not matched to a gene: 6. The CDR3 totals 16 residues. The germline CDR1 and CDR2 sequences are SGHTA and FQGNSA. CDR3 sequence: CASSFRTSGIQETQYF. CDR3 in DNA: TGTGCCAGCAGTTTTAGGACTAGCGGGATCCAAGAGACCCAGTACTTC.

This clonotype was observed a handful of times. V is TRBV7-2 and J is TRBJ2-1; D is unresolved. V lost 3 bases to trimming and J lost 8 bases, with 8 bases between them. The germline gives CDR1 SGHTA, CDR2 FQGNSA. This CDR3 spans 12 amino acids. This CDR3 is CASSFNQDEQFF. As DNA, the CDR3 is TGTGCCAGCAGCTTCAATCAGGATGAGCAGTTCTTC.

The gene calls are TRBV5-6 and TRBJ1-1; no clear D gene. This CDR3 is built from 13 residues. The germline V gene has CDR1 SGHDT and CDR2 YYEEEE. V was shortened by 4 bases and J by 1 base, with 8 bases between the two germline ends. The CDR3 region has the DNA TGTGCCAGCAGCGCCGATGAGAACACTGAAGCTTTCTTT. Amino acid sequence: CASSADENTEAFF.

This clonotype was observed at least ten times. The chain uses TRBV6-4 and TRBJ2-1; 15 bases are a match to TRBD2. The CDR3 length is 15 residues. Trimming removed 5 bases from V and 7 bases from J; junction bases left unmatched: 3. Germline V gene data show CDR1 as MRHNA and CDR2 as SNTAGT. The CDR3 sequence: CASSTGLAGGNEQFF. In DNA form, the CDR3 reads TGTGCCAGCAGTACCGGACTAGCGGGAGGGAATGAGCAGTTCTTC.

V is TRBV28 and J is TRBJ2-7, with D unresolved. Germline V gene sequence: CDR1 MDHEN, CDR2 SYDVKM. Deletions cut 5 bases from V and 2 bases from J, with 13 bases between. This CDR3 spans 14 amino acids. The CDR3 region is CASSTPWGAYEQYF. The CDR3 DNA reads TGTGCCAGCAGTACCCCGTGGGGTGCCTACGAGCAGTACTTC. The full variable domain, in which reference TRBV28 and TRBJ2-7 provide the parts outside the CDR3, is DVKVTQSSRYLVKRTGEKVFLECVQDMDHENMFWYRQDPGLGLRLIYFSYDVKMKEKGDIPEGYSVSREKKERFSLILESASTNQTSMYLCASSTPWGAYEQYFGPGTRLTVT.

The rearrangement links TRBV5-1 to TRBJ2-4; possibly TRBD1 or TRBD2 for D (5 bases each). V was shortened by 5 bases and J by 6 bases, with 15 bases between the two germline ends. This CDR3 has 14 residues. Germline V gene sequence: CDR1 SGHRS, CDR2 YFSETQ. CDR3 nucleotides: TGCGCCAGCAGTCCTACTAGGGGCGGAAACATTCAGTACTTC. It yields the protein CASSPTRGGNIQYF.